This TCR beta chain was identified during a study of human T cells and chemical hapten exposure (dated by TCRdb to 2020 to 2022). Regarding the research as a whole: For sensitization, 2% DPC in acetone was applied to a roughly 2 cm by roughly 2 cm area of upper inner arm skin. Throughout the approximately 25-week study period, patients were also given weekly therapeutic DPC doses on the scalp. Patch testing on the upper back used Finn chambers containing 0.01% DPC, with scoring done after 6 days according to International Contact Dermatitis Research Group standards. The patient cohort, mostly female, included alopecia areata with under or over 50% scalp involvement, alopecia totalis and alopecia universalis. Libraries were pooled for sequencing, and per-sample TCR yields varied mainly because of small differences in library volumes within the pool. This study followed changes in the peripheral blood TCR repertoire in vivo during primary and secondary sensitization of alopecia patients to the hapten diphenylcyclopropenone (DPC). Patient blood was sampled pre-sensitization (week 0) and at 2, 6 and about 24 weeks after DPC sensitization. Around 30 alopecia patients provided blood for TCR sequencing at one to four time points (pre-sensitization, 2, 6 and 24 weeks). Overall study outcomes, separate from this receptor: Significantly more large CDR3 similarity clusters were formed by expanded TCRs than by pre-sensitization or healthy control sets, consistent with antigen-driven responses. Alopecia, a presumed autoimmune disease, was present in all patients, so the immune response of the patients might differ from that of healthy individuals. The number of TCRs above 1 in 1000 frequency did not change with DPC sensitization; there was no evidence of global repertoire structure alterations. Repeated subsampling changed both the strength of the expansion versus patch-test correlation and the threshold at which that correlation became significant. A positive correlation was found between the number of PT1 expanded TCRs and patch test score, with significance reached at thresholds 8, 16 and 32 but not 4.

This clonotype was counted once. Its antigen remains unidentified. Per-base qualities were not stored, and no clone one base away is much larger. A single read makes a weak case. In light of the paper, this sample's time point label describes: pre-sensitization, week 0. This sample's treatment or condition label indicates: therapeutic diphenylcyclopropenone sensitization with weekly scalp DPC. At every patch-test visit, the blood draw took place before the patch test was put on. Patients were eligible if aged 18 to 70, diagnosed with alopecia and judged suitable for DPC therapy, and pregnant patients were excluded. Unfractionated whole blood was collected in Tempus Blood RNA tubes, and total RNA was extracted from that blood. From cysteine to phenylalanine, the CDR3 is 11 amino acids long. Only the CDR3 DNA is retained, 33 bases long and in frame from the first base. The germline V gene specifies SGHDT as CDR1 and YYEEEE as CDR2. Trimming takes 4 bases from V and 8 bases from J, and the germline ends sit 7 bases apart.

The method was RACE. Sequencing used a NextSeq 500. During library preparation, unique molecular identifiers were attached to individual cDNA molecules so that TCRs could be counted in a quantitative, reproducible way. Each blood RNA sample was used to sequence both TCR alpha and TCR beta chains. The study's processing was this. The median number of TCRs per sample was some 100,000, ranging from 23,224 to 690,600. The Decombinator software suite was used to annotate the V, J and CDR3 of the TCR reads. For the PS versus PT1 abundance plots, all samples were subsampled to the same number of TCRs (28,000). Expanded TCRs were defined as absent before sensitization and observed at least eight times at the 2-week time point. TCRdb redid the processing of the public reads, applying fastp at Q25 and MiXCR, and retained in-frame beta chains. Duplicate CDR3 protein sequences are folded into a single record with the most common DNA and genes. These V and J calls rely on TCRdb rather than the paper's analysis. Within this sample are about 120,000 distinct CDR3 sequences, with about 13% of them counted one time only. The ten top clones hold roughly 3.1% of the sample.

The material was whole blood, obtained in connection with sensitization to the hapten diphenylcyclopropenone (DPC). The chain joins TRBV5-6 to TRBJ2-1; the D gene cannot be named for sure. The TCR comes from a woman between 18 and 29 years old with alopecia areata. Some clones in this sample may be carry-over from other donors' samples. The CDR3 protein is CASSVLDEQFF. The DNA is as follows: TGTGCCAGCAGCGTTTTGGATGAGCAGTTCTTC.